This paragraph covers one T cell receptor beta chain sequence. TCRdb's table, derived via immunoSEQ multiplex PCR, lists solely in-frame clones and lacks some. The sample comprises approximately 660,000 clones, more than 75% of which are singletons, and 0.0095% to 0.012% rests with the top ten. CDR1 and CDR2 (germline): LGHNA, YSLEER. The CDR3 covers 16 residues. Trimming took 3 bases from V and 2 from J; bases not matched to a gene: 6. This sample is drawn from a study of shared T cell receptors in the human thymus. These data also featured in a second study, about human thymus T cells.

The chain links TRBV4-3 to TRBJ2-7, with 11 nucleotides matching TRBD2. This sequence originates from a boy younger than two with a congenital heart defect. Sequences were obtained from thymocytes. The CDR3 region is CASSQGRTSGPYEQYF. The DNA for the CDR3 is TGCGCCAGCAGCCAGGGTCGGACTAGCGGGCCCTACGAGCAGTACTTC.